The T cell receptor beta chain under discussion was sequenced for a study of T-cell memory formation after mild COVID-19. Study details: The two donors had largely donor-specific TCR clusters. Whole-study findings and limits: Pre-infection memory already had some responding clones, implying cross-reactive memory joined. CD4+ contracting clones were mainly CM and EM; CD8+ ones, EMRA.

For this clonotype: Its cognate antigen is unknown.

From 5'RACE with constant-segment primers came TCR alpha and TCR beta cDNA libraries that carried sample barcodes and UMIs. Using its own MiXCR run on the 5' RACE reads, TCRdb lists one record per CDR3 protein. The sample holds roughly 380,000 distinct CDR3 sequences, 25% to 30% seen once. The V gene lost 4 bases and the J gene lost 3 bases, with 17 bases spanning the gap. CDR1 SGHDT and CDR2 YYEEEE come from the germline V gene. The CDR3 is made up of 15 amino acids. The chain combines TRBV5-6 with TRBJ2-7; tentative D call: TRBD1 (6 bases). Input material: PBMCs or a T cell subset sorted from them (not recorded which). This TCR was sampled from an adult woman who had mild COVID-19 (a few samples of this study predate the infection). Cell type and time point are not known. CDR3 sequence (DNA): TGTGCCAGCAGCGTCGGGGACATCCTGCACTACGAGCAGTACTTC. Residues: CASSVGDILHYEQYF.